The sequence of this TCR beta chain was determined in a study of blood T cells in healthy people across ages. Overall study results and limits: Diversity was estimated from one million T cells, and these estimates were considered underestimates. Across samples, TCR beta diversity tracked strongly with naive T cell percentage.

On this clonotype: Its matching antigen is unknown.

It was with a sample-barcoded 5' primer and a J-beta primer mix that a second PCR of about 6 to 11 cycles was run. MiXCR, run by TCRdb on the 5' RACE reads, gives a single entry per CDR3 protein. The sample records hundreds of thousands of distinct CDR3 sequences, 58% being singletons. The CDR3 contains 13 residues. The germline V gene encodes CDR1 KGHSH and CDR2 LQKENI. Trimming took 6 bases from V and 4 from J, leaving 11 bases between them. Total RNA amounts of at least 5 micrograms were extracted per sample. V gene TRBV18 combines with J gene TRBJ2-3; unclear D gene. The sample comprised blood. This receptor was taken from a man aged 30 to 39 in good health. CDR3 DNA sequence: TGTGCCAGCTCGGAAAATGGCGCAGATACGCAGTATTTT. Its protein is CASSENGADTQYF.